The T cell receptor (beta chain) described here comes from a study of cytomegalovirus exposure and HLA in healthy donors. With 60 Vbeta and 13 Jbeta primers, the PCR was carried out. Repertoires were generated with immunoSEQ multiplex PCR, while TCRdb's copy carries only in-frame clones and drops some. This sample's table has 68,000 or so clones. Trimming stripped 1 base from V and 2 bases from J, with 8 bases between. Germline values: CDR1 MNHEY, CDR2 SVGAGI. The CDR3 totals 14 residues. The V call is TRBV6-5, the J call TRBJ1-2; perhaps TRBD1 as D (5 bases). The receptor was isolated from a boy younger than 18 in good health and CMV-seronegative. The specimen sequenced was PBMCs. Written as DNA, the CDR3 is TGTGCCAGCAGTTACTTGGACATCAACTATGGCTACACCTTC. Amino acid sequence: CASSYLDINYGYTF.